The 6 T cell receptor beta chains given below trace back to one sample, sequenced in a study of shared clonotypes between healthy human individuals (dated by TCRdb to between 2020 and 2021). Library preparation was by the immunoSEQ multiplex PCR assay. TCRdb's version of the immuneACCESS table is confined to in-frame rearrangements and falls short of the full clone set. An unresolved V gene accounts for under half of the shortfall where checked; the remainder is of unknown origin. Present in this sample are 600,000 to 750,000 clones, over 60% of which were seen just once. The ten most abundant clones make up approximately 1.8% of the sample. The specimen sequenced was memory CD4+ T cells sorted from blood. The cell subset or site label here, explained by the study, means: CD45RA-negative fraction. These receptors all come from a woman younger than 45 in good health.

This clone has only a few counts. The J gene is TRBJ1-5, the V gene TRBV19; no firm D call. From germline, CDR1 is LNHDA and CDR2 SQIVND (reference sequence). The CDR3 sequence is 14 residues long. V was trimmed by 3 bases and J by 0 bases, leaving 6 bases between them. CDR3 in DNA: TGTGCCAGTAGTATGAGGTCTAGCAATCAGCCCCAGCATTTT. This translates into CASSMRSSNQPQHF.

This clone has just a few counts. This chain links TRBV14 with TRBJ2-3; D not certain. The V end was cut by 2 bases, the J end by 2 bases, with 5 bases between. Germline CDR1 and CDR2: SGHDN and FVKESK. This CDR3 is built from 13 residues. CDR3 sequence: CASSQIYTDTQYF. For the CDR3, the DNA is TGTGCCAGCAGCCAAATATACACAGATACGCAGTATTTT.

J is TRBJ1-2 and V is TRBV5-1; maybe TRBD1 (5 bases). Trimming cost V 0 bases and J 7 bases, with 16 bases left between them. The CDR3 sequence is 15 residues long. The germline V gene encodes CDR1 SGHRS and CDR2 YFSETQ. This CDR3 is CASSLGLQGTSGYTF. For the CDR3, the DNA is TGCGCCAGCAGCTTGGGGCTTCAGGGAACGAGTGGCTACACCTTC. Full variable domain (rest looked up from reference TRBV5-1 and TRBJ1-2): KAGVTQTPRYLIKTRGQQVTLSCSPISGHRSVSWYQQTPGQGLQFLFEYFSETQRNKGNFPGRFSGRQFSNSRSEMNVSTLELGDSALYLCASSLGLQGTSGYTFGSGTRLTVV.

This clone was seen at least ten times. The rearrangement links TRBV6-6 to TRBJ2-5, with 9 bases identical to TRBD1. Trimming at V came to 6 bases and at J to 4 bases, leaving 12 bases not matched to a gene. The CDR3 runs to 16 residues. Germline V gene data show CDR1 as MNHNY and CDR2 as SVGAGI (reference sequence). In DNA form, the CDR3 reads TGTGCCAGCAGGGGGACAGGGAAGTATTTAGGAGAGACCCAGTACTTC. This translates into CASRGTGKYLGETQYF.

This clone was recorded a few times. This chain connects TRBV19 to TRBJ2-7, with D possibly being TRBD1 (5 bases). The V and J ends lost 2 bases and 4 bases respectively, with 15 bases between them. The CDR3 runs 15 residues. CDR1 is LNHDA, CDR2 SQIVND, per germline (reference sequence). The CDR3 sequence is CASSIKGASGYEQYF. The CDR3 DNA sequence: TGTGCCAGTAGTATAAAGGGTGCATCAGGGTACGAGCAGTACTTC.

CDR3 DNA: TGCGCCAGCAGAGAGGGTGGTGAAAAACTGTTTTTT. Amino acid sequence: CASREGGEKLFF. The chain combines TRBV5-1 with TRBJ1-4; D gene ambiguous. This CDR3 is built from 12 residues. Per germline, CDR1 SGHRS and CDR2 YFSETQ. Trimming removed 5 bases at V and 7 bases at J, with 9 bases between.